This entry features one TCR beta chain sequence. No cognate antigen has been identified for it. Qualities for individual bases were not recorded, and no much larger clone is one base off. Other DNA sequences within the sample encode an identical CDR3. CDR1 and CDR2 are read off the germline V gene (reference sequence) as MNHEY and SMNVEV. The CDR3 holds 13 amino acids from the cysteine to the phenylalanine. Left in the record is the CDR3 DNA by itself, 39 bases read in frame from the first base. Trimming takes 3 bases from V and 2 bases from J, and the germline ends sit 7 bases apart. Libraries were made using the immunoSEQ multiplex PCR assay. TCRdb obtained this table from immuneACCESS and retained in-frame rearrangements with V and J assigned. These tables miss some clones; where compared with another copy, unresolved V genes account for less than half of the shortfall, and the remainder is unexplained. The sample has more than 550,000 clones on record, 70% to 90% of them singletons. The top ten hold 0.0095% to 0.011% of the sample.

The sample is drawn from a study of shared T cell receptors in the human thymus listed by TCRdb under 2021. Looking at the study overall: The study examined how the human thymus generates shared, self-reactive T-cell receptor alpha chains.

These data are also associated with another study on human thymus T cells. The second study's paper adds: The donors were immunologically healthy infants in Finland who had open corrective cardiac surgery for congenital heart defects. The thymus tissue came from surgical resects taken out during corrective cardiac surgery. Both the thymic and the peripheral blood repertoires appeared to show biased V and J gene segment usage. The related research reported highly overlapping thymic TCR repertoires among unrelated individuals. TCR alpha and beta repertoires from under 10 infant thymus samples and a few related peripheral blood samples were characterized in the study. Donor ages ranging from roughly 7 to 250 days were recorded, and more than five male and two female infants were included in the cohort. Thymocytes were freed from the tissue by mechanical means and kept at -70 degrees C as pellets of about 9-33 million cells. Genomic DNA was extracted from frozen cell pellets with a QIAsymphony instrument. The immunoSEQ multiplex PCR assay was used to amplify the TCRB and TCRAD loci from a standardized amount of quality-controlled genomic DNA. The amplicons covered the V(D)J region and were long enough to include the CDR3 and to identify the V and J genes. Amplicon sequencing was performed on an Illumina platform through the commercial immunoSEQ service. Primer bias and sequencing errors were corrected as previously described, and TCRAD and TCRB were defined on the basis of the IMGT database. immunoSEQ Analyzer 3.0 and VDJTools were used for repertoire analysis, which covered basic statistics, V/J segment usage, diversity estimates, rarefaction and pairwise overlap. Diversity was estimated using the Chao1, ChaoE, Efron-Thisted, Shannon and inverse Simpson indices, and was also estimated on datasets down-sampled to the size of the smallest sample. Repertoire overlap used strict matching of CDR3 nucleotide sequence, V gene and J gene, with Jaccard-based multidimensional scaling clustering. On average, thymus samples yielded roughly 770,000 unique TCRB clonotypes, whereas blood samples yielded some 85,000.

What was sequenced was thymocytes. The receptor was derived from a girl in the first two years of life with a congenital heart defect. Donor details come from another sample of the same person, matched by shared clones. The V gene is TRBV27 and the J gene is TRBJ1-2; a confident D gene designation cannot be given. In nucleotides, the sequence is TGTGCCAGCAGTTTTTACAGCAACTATGGCTACACCTTC. Its protein product is CASSFYSNYGYTF.